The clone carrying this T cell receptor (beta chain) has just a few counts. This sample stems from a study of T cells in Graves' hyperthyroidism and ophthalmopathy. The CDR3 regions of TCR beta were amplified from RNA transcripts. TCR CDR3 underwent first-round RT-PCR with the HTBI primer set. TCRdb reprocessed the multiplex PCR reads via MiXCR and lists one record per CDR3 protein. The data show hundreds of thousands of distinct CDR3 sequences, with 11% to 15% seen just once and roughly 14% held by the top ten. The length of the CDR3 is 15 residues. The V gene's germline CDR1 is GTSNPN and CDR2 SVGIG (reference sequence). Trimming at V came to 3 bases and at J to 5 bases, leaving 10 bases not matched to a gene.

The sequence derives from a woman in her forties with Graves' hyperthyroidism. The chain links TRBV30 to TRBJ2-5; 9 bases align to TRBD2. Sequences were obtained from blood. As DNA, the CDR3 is TGTGCCTGGAGCGTAGGACTGGGACTAGCTGAGACCCAGTACTTC. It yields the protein CAWSVGLGLAETQYF. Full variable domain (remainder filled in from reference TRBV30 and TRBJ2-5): SQTIHQWPATLVQPVGSPLSLECTVEGTSNPNLYWYRQAAGRGLQLLFYSVGIGQISSEVPQNLSASRPQDRQFILSSKKLLLSDSGFYLCAWSVGLGLAETQYFGPGTRLLVL.